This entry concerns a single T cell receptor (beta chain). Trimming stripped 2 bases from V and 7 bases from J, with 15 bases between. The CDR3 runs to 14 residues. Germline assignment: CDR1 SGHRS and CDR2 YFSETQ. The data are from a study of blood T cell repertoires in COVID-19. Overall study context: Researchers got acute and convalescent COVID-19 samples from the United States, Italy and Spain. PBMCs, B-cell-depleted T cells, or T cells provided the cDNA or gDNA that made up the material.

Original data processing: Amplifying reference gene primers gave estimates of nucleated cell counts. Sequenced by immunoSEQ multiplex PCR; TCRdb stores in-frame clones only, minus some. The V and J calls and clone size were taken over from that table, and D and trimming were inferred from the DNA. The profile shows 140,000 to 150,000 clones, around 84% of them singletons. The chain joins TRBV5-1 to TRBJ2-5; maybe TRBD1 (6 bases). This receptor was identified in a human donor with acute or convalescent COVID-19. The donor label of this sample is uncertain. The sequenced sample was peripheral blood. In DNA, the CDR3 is TGCGCCAGCAGCTTCGGACAGTTTGATGGGACCCAGTACTTC. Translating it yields CASSFGQFDGTQYF.